This T cell receptor (beta chain) came from a study of cytomegalovirus exposure and HLA in healthy donors. TCRdb's table, derived via immunoSEQ multiplex PCR, lists solely in-frame clones and lacks some. The sample has about 140,000 clones, roughly 86% seen once. The donors were part of the validation cohort of 120 subjects. That cohort was separate from the first cohort, which comprised 666 subjects. The CDR3 consists of 15 residues. The trim removed 6 bases at V and 2 bases at J, leaving 7 bases unmatched. The germline gives CDR1 MNHEY, CDR2 SMNVEV (reference sequence). Comment on this clone: What it recognizes is unknown.

Whole-study findings and limits: Specificity for CMV antigens was confirmed in vitro for a few of the CMV-associated chains. A subsequent analysis found that TCR clusters from the first cohort also tended to co-occur in the approximately 130 validation repertoires, with 90% to 95% of cluster scores above 0. The classifier, whose performance was assessed in both the original and validation cohorts, reportedly diagnosed cytomegalovirus status with high specificity and sensitivity.

The TCR originated in a man aged 18 to 35 in good health and CMV-seropositive. The chain uses TRBV27 and TRBJ2-7, with 10 bases matching TRBD1. What was sequenced was PBMCs. CDR3 nucleotides: TGTGCCAGCAGCCCAGGGACAGGGGCTCCCTACGAGCAGTACTTC. This translates into CASSPGTGAPYEQYF.